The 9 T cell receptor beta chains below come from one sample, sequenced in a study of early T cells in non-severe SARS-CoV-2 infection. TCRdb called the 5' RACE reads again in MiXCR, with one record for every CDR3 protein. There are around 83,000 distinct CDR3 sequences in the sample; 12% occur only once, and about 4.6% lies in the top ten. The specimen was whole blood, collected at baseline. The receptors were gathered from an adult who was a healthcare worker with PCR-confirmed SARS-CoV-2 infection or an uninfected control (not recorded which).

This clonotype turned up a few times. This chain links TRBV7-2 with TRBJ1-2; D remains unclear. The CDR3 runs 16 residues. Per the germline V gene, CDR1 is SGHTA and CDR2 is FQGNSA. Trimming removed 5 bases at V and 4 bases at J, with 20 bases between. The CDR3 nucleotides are TGTGCCAGCAGCCCACTGGGCACGAGCCAAAGCTATGGCTACACCTTC. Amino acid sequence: CASSPLGTSQSYGYTF. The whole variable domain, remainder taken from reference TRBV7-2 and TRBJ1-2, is GAGVSQSPSNKVTEKGKDVELRCDPISGHTALYWYRQSLGQGLEFLIYFQGNSAPDKSGLPSDRFSAERTGGSVSTLTIQRTQQEDSAVYLCASSPLGTSQSYGYTFGSGTRLTVV.

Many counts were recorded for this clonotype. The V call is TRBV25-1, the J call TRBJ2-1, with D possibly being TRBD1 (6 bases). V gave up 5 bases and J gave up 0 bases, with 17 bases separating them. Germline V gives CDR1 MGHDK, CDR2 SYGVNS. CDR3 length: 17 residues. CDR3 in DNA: TGTGCCAGCAGTCCTTGGACAGAGACAAGCTCCTACAATGAGCAGTTCTTC. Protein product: CASSPWTETSSYNEQFF. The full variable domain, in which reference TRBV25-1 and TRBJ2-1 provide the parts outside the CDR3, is EADIYQTPRYLVIGTGKKITLECSQTMGHDKMYWYQQDPGMELHLIHYSYGVNSTEKGDLSSESTVSRIRTEHFPLTLESARPSHTSQYLCASSPWTETSSYNEQFFGPGTRLTVL.

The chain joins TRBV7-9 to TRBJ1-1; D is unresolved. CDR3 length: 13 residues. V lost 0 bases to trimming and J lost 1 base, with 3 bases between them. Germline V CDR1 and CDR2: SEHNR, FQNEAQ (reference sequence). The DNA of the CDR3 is TGTGCCAGCAGCTTAGCGGAGAACACTGAAGCTTTCTTT. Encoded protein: CASSLAENTEAFF.

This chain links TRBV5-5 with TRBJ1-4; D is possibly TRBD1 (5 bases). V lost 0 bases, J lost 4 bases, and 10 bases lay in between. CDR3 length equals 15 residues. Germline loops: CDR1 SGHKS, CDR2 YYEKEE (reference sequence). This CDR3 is CASSLAQVFNEKLFF. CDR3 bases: TGTGCCAGCAGCTTGGCACAGGTGTTTAATGAAAAACTGTTTTTT.

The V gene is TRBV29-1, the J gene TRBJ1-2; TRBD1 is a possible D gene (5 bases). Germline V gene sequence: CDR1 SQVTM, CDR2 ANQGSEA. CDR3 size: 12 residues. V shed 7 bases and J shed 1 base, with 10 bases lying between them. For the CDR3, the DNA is TGCAGCGCTTTGGGGCATAACTATGGCTACACCTTC. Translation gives CSALGHNYGYTF.

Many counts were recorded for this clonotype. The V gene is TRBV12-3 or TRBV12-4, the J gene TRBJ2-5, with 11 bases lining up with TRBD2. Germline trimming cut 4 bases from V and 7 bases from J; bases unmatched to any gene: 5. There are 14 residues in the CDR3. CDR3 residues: CASSSSGRLSTQYF. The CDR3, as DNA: TGTGCCAGCAGTTCTAGCGGGAGGTTGTCGACCCAGTACTTC.

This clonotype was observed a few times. CDR3 bases: TGTGCCACCAGTGGACTAGCTCCGGACTACGAGCAGTACTTC. This sequence encodes CATSGLAPDYEQYF. The chain combines TRBV24-1 with TRBJ2-7; 7 bases align to TRBD2. The germline CDR1 and CDR2 sequences are KGHDR and SFDVKD. Unmatched junction bases numbered 6, after V lost 5 bases and J lost 3 bases. The CDR3 contains 14 residues.

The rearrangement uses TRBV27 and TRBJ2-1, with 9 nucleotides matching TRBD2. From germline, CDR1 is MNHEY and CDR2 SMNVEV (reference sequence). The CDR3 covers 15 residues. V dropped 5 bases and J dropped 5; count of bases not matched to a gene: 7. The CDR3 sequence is CASSIFSGGDNEQFF. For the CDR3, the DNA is TGTGCCAGCAGTATCTTTAGCGGGGGCGACAATGAGCAGTTCTTC.

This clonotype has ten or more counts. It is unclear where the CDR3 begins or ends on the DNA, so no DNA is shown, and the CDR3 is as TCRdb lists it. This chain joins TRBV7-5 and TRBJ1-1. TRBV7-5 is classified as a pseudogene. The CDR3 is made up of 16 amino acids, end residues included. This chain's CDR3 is CISVPEDLHWNTEAFF.